A selection of T cell receptor beta chains follows, all from one sample in a study of T cell responses to AZD1222 COVID-19 vaccine. Assay: immunoSEQ multiplex PCR; the TCRdb copy retains only in-frame clones and omits some. The sample has about 170,000 clones, roughly 92% seen once. This specimen was peripheral blood, taken on day 0 of AZD1222 vaccination. These TCRs come from an adult in good health. The CDR3 runs from the conserved cysteine through the conserved F or W. The order of the fields is J gene, D gene, clone size, CDR3 length, V gene, CDR3 DNA, CDR3 protein. D genes are given only for firm matches. Clone size is stated in some rows and not others, as once, few, many or a class when expanded.

>TRBJ1-6|-|-|14|TRBV27
TGTGCCAGCTCTCCCTTCCCCTTGGGGTCACCCCTCCACTTT
CASSPFPLGSPLHF
>TRBJ1-1|TRBD1|-|13|TRBV12-3/TRBV12-4
TGTGCCAGCAGTTTGACAGGGTACACTGAAGCTTTCTTT
CASSLTGYTEAFF
>TRBJ2-5|-|once|16|TRBV4-1
TGCGCCAGCAGCCAACCCCGGGACATTACCAAAGAGACCCAGTACTTC
CASSQPRDITKETQYF
>TRBJ1-5|-|-|16|TRBV7-2
TGTGCCAGCAGCCCCGAGGGCCCAGCGGGCAATCAGCCCCAGCATTTT
CASSPEGPAGNQPQHF
>TRBJ1-1|-|-|14|TRBV4-1
TGCGCCAGCAGCCAAGATCGGGCAGGCCTGGAAGCTTTCTTT
CASSQDRAGLEAFF
>TRBJ2-3|-|-|16|TRBV4-2
TGTGCCAGCAGCCAAGCCCCAAGGGGGGGGGAAGATACGCAGTATTTT
CASSQAPRGGEDTQYF
>TRBJ2-5|-|few|14|TRBV5-1
TGCGCCAGCAGCAGCCGGGGGCTACAAGAGACCCAGTACTTC
CASSSRGLQETQYF
>TRBJ1-6|-|-|15|TRBV10-1
TGCGCCAGCAGTATGTATCCGAACTTAAATTCACCCCTCCACTTT
CASSMYPNLNSPLHF
>TRBJ1-1|-|-|13|TRBV6-5
TGTGCCAGCAGTCGTAGTCTGAGCACTGAAGCTTTCTTT
CASSRSLSTEAFF
>TRBJ1-5|TRBD1|-|16|TRBV2
TGTGCCAGCAGTGAGTCCCAGGGGGCATGGAATCAGCCCCAGCATTTT
CASSESQGAWNQPQHF
>TRBJ1-5|-|-|15|TRBV19
TGTGCCAGTAGTCCCCCGCCCAGGGGTGGTCAGCCCCAGCATTTT
CASSPPPRGGQPQHF
>TRBJ2-1|TRBD2|-|16|TRBV11-2
TGTGCCAGCAGCCTAGCGGGGGGGAGCTCCGGAGGGGAGCAGTTCTTC
CASSLAGGSSGGEQFF
>TRBJ2-1|-|-|16|TRBV4-2
TGTGCCAGCAGCCAAGTCGCGCGGGGAGGCTACAATGAGCAGTTCTTC
CASSQVARGGYNEQFF
>TRBJ1-5|TRBD1|-|13|TRBV7-8
TGTGCCAGCAGCTCACAGGGGGGACAGCCCCAGCATTTT
CASSSQGGQPQHF
>TRBJ1-1|-|-|17|TRBV18
TGTGCCAGCTCACCAACCTCGGGAGGGGTTCGCGGCACTGAAGCTTTCTTT
CASSPTSGGVRGTEAFF
>TRBJ2-2|-|-|15|TRBV5-1
TGCGCCAGCAGCTCGACAGGGAGGAGGACCGGGGAGCTGTTTTTT
CASSSTGRRTGELFF
>TRBJ2-2|TRBD1|-|14|TRBV24-1
TGTGCCATCGAGGACAGGGCGGGCACCGGGGAGCTGTTTTTT
CAIEDRAGTGELFF